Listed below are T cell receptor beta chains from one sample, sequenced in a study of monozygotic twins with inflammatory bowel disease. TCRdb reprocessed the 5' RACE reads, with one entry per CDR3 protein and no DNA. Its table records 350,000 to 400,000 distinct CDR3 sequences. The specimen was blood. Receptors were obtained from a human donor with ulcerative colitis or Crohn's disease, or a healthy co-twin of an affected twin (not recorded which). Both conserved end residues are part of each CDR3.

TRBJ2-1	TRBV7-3	CASSLTVGPYNEQFF
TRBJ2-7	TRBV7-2	CASSLQAGDVYEQYF
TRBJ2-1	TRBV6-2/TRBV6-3	CASSYGGTSGGTWSSYNEQFF
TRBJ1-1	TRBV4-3	CASSQDLPDRGDAEAFF
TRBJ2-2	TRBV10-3	CAISEPGELFF
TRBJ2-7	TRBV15	CATSRGQVSYEQYF
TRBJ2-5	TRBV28	CASSQGTGRYQETQYF
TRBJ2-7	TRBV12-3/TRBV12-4	CASSRDSHEQYF
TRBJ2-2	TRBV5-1	CASSLALTGQGTGELFF
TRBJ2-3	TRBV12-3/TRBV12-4	CASSVGRTDTQYF
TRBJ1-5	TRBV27	CASSSQGVSNQPQHF
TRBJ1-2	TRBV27	CASSLIGQALKGYTF
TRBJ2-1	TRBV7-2	CASIRDRGWNEQFF
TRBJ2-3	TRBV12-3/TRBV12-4	CASSSLSGGGTDTQYF
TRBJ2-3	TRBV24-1	CATGGIGTDTQYF
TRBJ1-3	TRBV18	CASSQIVGSGNTIYF
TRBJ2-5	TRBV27	CASSSAGDQETQYF
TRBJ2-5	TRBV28	CASTSPEGRGGSETQYF
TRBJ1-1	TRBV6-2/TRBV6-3	CASRITGGRGTEAFF
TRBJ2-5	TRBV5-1	CASSLSGQGGTYQETQYF
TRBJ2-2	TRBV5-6	CASSLDIFTGELFF
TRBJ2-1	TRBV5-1	CASSLRGSSYNEQFF
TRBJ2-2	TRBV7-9	CASIQGAWNTGELFF
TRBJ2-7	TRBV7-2	CASSIQLNSYEQYF
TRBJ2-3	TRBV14	CASTPLVDTQYF
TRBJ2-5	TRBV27	CAGRLQGAGETQYF
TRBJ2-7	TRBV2	CASSESFYPGFYEQYF
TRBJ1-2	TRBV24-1	CATSDARRGVDGYTF
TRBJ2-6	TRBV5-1	CASGQGSGANVLTF
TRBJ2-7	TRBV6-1	CASSVSWDRIYEQYF
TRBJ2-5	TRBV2	CASRVIGGAQETQYF
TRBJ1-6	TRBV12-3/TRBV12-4	CASSLAGSNGYSPLHF
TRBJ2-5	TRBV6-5	CASRRQGGETQYF
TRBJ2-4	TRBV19	CASSSSAKNIQYF
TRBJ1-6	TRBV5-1	CASSPGQLNSPLHF
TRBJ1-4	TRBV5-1	CASSLEIGAKAGDEKLFF
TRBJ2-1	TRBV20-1	CSARYRLDEQFF
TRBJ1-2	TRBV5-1	CASSSTTGDGYTF
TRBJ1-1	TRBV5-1	CASSSYPGPLQAFF
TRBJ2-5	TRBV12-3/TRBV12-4	CASSPPWGPGETQYF
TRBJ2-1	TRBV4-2	CASSRVVGLVANEQFF
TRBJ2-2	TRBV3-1	CASSPRYPGPGELFF
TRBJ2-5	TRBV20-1	CSAITSLKETQYF